The rows below give T cell receptor beta chains drawn from one sample of a study of immune cell composition in non-small cell lung cancer. The method was immunoSEQ multiplex PCR; TCRdb's version includes in-frame clones alone and lacks a portion of them. Among fewer than 3,500 clones listed, approximately 73% were seen once. The sample consisted of lung tumor tissue. The receptors here all came from a human donor with non-small cell lung cancer. CDR3s include the opening cysteine and the closing phenylalanine or tryptophan. Fields, in order: clone size, J gene, V gene, D gene, CDR3 DNA, CDR3 protein. A D gene is named only where the DNA matches it firmly. Only some rows state a clone size, as once, few, many or a class for expanded clones.

abundance: NA
j_gene: TRBJ2-7
v_gene: TRBV11-1
d_gene: TRBD1
CDR3nt: TGTGCCAGCAGCTTAGTACAGGGGTCCAACGAGCAGTACTTC
CDR3aa: CASSLVQGSNEQYF

abundance: NA
j_gene: TRBJ1-5
v_gene: TRBV4-1
d_gene: TRBD1
CDR3nt: TGCGCCAGCAGCCAAGTGACAGGGGGCAATCAGCCCCAGCATTTT
CDR3aa: CASSQVTGGNQPQHF

abundance: NA
j_gene: TRBJ2-4
v_gene: TRBV19
d_gene: NA
CDR3nt: TGTGCCAGTAGTCAACCGGGAGCCAAAAACATTCAGTACTTC
CDR3aa: CASSQPGAKNIQYF

abundance: NA
j_gene: TRBJ2-5
v_gene: TRBV6-1
d_gene: TRBD2
CDR3nt: TGTGCCAGCAGTGAAGCCGGACTAGCGGGCGGTATACAGACCCAGTACTTC
CDR3aa: CASSEAGLAGGIQTQYF

abundance: NA
j_gene: TRBJ1-5
v_gene: TRBV6-5
d_gene: NA
CDR3nt: TGTGCCAGCAGCCCGGGCCGAGGGAGTCAGCCCCAGCATTTT
CDR3aa: CASSPGRGSQPQHF

abundance: NA
j_gene: TRBJ2-3
v_gene: TRBV9
d_gene: NA
CDR3nt: TGTGCCAGCAGCGTAGGAGGGCCATGGGAAAACACAGATACGCAGTATTTT
CDR3aa: CASSVGGPWENTDTQYF

abundance: once
j_gene: TRBJ1-4
v_gene: TRBV6-5
d_gene: TRBD1
CDR3nt: TGTGCCAGCAGTTGGGACAGTAATACTGAAAAACTGTTTTTT
CDR3aa: CASSWDSNTEKLFF

abundance: NA
j_gene: TRBJ1-5
v_gene: TRBV2
d_gene: NA
CDR3nt: TGTGCCAGCAGGTGGGAGGGTTTGCAGCCCCAGCATTTT
CDR3aa: CASRWEGLQPQHF

abundance: NA
j_gene: TRBJ2-1
v_gene: TRBV18
d_gene: TRBD2
CDR3nt: TGTGCCAGCTCACCTCCCGGGCTAGCGGGAGGGTCTAGCCATGAGCAGTTCTTC
CDR3aa: CASSPPGLAGGSSHEQFF

abundance: NA
j_gene: TRBJ1-2
v_gene: TRBV5-5
d_gene: NA
CDR3nt: TGTGCCAGCAGCTTTCAGGGGCCAAGGCTTTACTATGGCTACACCTTC
CDR3aa: CASSFQGPRLYYGYTF

abundance: NA
j_gene: TRBJ2-1
v_gene: TRBV11-1
d_gene: TRBD2
CDR3nt: TGTGCCAGCAGCGCCAAACTAGCGGGAAGTCAGTTCTTC
CDR3aa: CASSAKLAGSQFF

abundance: NA
j_gene: TRBJ2-2
v_gene: TRBV5-1
d_gene: TRBD1
CDR3nt: TGCGCCAGCAGCTTGGCCCAGGGACAGGCGAACACCGGGGAGCTGTTTTTT
CDR3aa: CASSLAQGQANTGELFF

abundance: NA
j_gene: TRBJ2-1
v_gene: TRBV28
d_gene: NA
CDR3nt: TGTGCCCACGAGGCGGCACCCCGGTACAATGAGCAGTTCTTC
CDR3aa: CAHEAAPRYNEQFF

abundance: NA
j_gene: TRBJ2-7
v_gene: TRBV28
d_gene: NA
CDR3nt: TGTGCCAGCAGTTTAGGACAACTGTCCTCCTACGAGCAGTACTTC
CDR3aa: CASSLGQLSSYEQYF

abundance: once
j_gene: TRBJ2-2
v_gene: TRBV7-2
d_gene: NA
CDR3nt: TGTGCCAGCAGCTTAGTCGCGCGGAACACCGGGGAGCTGTTTTTT
CDR3aa: CASSLVARNTGELFF

abundance: few
j_gene: TRBJ2-7
v_gene: TRBV4-3
d_gene: NA
CDR3nt: TGCGCCAGCAGCCAAGAAGTGGCATACGAGCAGTACTTC
CDR3aa: CASSQEVAYEQYF

abundance: NA
j_gene: TRBJ1-5
v_gene: TRBV28
d_gene: TRBD1
CDR3nt: TGTGCCAGCAGTTTCGACATTGGACAGGGGGACTTCAATCAGCCCCAGCATTTT
CDR3aa: CASSFDIGQGDFNQPQHF